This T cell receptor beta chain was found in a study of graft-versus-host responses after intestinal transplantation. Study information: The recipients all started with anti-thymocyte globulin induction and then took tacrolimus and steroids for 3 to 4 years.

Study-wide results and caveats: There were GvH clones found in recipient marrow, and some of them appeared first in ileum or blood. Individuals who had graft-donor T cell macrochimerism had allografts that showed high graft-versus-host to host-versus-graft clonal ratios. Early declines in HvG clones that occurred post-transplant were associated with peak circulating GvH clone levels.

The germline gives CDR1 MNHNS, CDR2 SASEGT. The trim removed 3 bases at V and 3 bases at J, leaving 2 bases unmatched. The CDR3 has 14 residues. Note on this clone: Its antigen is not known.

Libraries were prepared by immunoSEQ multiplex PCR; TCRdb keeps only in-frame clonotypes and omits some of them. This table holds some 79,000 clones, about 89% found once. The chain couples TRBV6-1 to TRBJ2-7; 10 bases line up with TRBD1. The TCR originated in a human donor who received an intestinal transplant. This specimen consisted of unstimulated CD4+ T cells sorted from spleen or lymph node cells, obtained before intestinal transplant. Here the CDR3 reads CASSERTGGYEQYF. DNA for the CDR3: TGTGCCAGCAGTGAGAGGACAGGGGGCTACGAGCAGTACTTC.